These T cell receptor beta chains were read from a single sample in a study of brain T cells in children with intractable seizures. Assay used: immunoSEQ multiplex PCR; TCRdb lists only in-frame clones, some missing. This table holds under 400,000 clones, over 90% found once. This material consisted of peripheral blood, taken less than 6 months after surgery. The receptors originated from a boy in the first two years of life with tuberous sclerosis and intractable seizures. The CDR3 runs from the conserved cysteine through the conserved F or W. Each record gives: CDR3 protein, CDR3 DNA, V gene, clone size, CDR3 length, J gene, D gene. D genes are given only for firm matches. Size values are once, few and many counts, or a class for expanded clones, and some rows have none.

CASNGQGDNEQYF	TGTGCCAGCAATGGCCAGGGAGACAACGAGCAGTACTTC	TRBV2	.	13	TRBJ2-7	.
CASSLGPGQETQYF	TGCGCCAGCAGCTTGGGTCCAGGGCAAGAGACCCAGTACTTC	TRBV5-1	.	14	TRBJ2-5	.
CAWTGQGATSRETQYF	TGTGCCTGGACGGGACAGGGGGCGACTAGCAGGGAGACCCAGTACTTC	TRBV30	.	16	TRBJ2-5	TRBD1
CASSSTGASTSEQYF	TGCGCCAGCAGCTCAACAGGGGCTTCAACTTCCGAGCAGTACTTC	TRBV5-1	.	15	TRBJ2-7	TRBD1
CASSFAGGENTIYF	TGTGCCAGCAGTTTCGCAGGGGGTGAAAACACCATATATTTT	TRBV28	once	14	TRBJ1-3	TRBD1
CASSLAGREGLYEQFF	TGCGCCAGCAGCTTGGCCGGTCGGGAGGGCCTTTATGAGCAGTTCTTC	TRBV5-1	.	16	TRBJ2-1	TRBD2
CASSIDQGGYEQYF	TGTGCCAGTAGTATAGATCAGGGCGGGTACGAGCAGTACTTC	TRBV19	.	14	TRBJ2-7	.
CASSLTSDLPRNTIYF	TGTGCCAGCAGTTTAACCTCCGATCTCCCGAGAAACACCATATATTTT	TRBV28	.	16	TRBJ1-3	.
CASSSLAGANTGELFF	TGCGCCAGCAGCTCACTAGCGGGCGCGAACACCGGGGAGCTGTTTTTT	TRBV4-1	.	16	TRBJ2-2	TRBD2
CATSRDRASNQPQHF	TGTGCCACCAGCAGAGACAGGGCGAGCAATCAGCCCCAGCATTTT	TRBV15	.	15	TRBJ1-5	.
CASSLPGQGPNEQYF	TGTGCCAGCAGCTTACCCGGACAGGGACCGAACGAGCAGTACTTC	TRBV11-2	.	15	TRBJ2-7	TRBD1
CASSQDPHTEAFF	TGTGCCAGCAGCCAAGATCCCCACACTGAAGCTTTCTTT	TRBV3-1/TRBV3-2	.	13	TRBJ1-1	.
CASSTIAGETPYEQYF	TGTGCCAGCAGTACCATAGCGGGAGAGACTCCCTACGAGCAGTACTTC	TRBV6-2/TRBV6-3	.	16	TRBJ2-7	TRBD2
CASSIMLSTDTQYF	TGTGCCAGTAGTATAATGCTATCCACAGATACGCAGTATTTT	TRBV19	.	14	TRBJ2-3	.
CSVGDSTEAFF	TGCAGCGTTGGGGACAGCACTGAAGCTTTCTTT	TRBV29-1	.	11	TRBJ1-1	TRBD1
CASSLATLAGSTDTQYF	TGCGCCAGCAGCTTGGCGACACTAGCGGGGAGCACAGATACGCAGTATTTT	TRBV5-1	once	17	TRBJ2-3	TRBD2
CASKGVSLGGTQYF	TGTGCCAGCAAGGGTGTCTCCTTGGGAGGTACGCAGTATTTT	TRBV2	.	14	TRBJ2-3	.
CASSQARSYYEQYF	TGTGCCAGCAGCCAAGCCCGGTCCTACTACGAGCAGTACTTC	TRBV4-2	.	14	TRBJ2-7	.
CASSYRLAGTDTQYF	TGTGCCAGCAGTTACCGACTAGCGGGCACAGATACGCAGTATTTT	TRBV6-6	.	15	TRBJ2-3	TRBD2
CASSEGVYQPQHF	TGTGCCAGCAGCGAGGGGGTTTATCAGCCCCAGCATTTT	TRBV4-2	.	13	TRBJ1-5	.
CASSSTEDRPDSGNTIYF	TGTGCCAGCAGTTCGACAGAGGACAGGCCCGACTCTGGAAACACCATATATTTT	TRBV27	.	18	TRBJ1-3	TRBD1
CASIGQGIWVNYGYTF	TGTGCCAGTATCGGACAGGGGATTTGGGTTAACTATGGCTACACCTTC	TRBV19	.	16	TRBJ1-2	TRBD1
CASGSARGSYEQYF	TGTGCCAGTGGCAGCGCACGAGGCTCGTACGAGCAGTACTTC	TRBV19	.	14	TRBJ2-7	.
CASSEVLGRGEAFF	TGTGCCAGCAGTGAAGTTTTAGGGAGGGGGGAAGCTTTCTTT	TRBV2	.	14	TRBJ1-1	.
CASSLVGAPPGPGNTIYF	TGTGCCAGCAGCTTAGTGGGGGCCCCTCCCGGTCCTGGAAACACCATATATTTT	TRBV11-3	.	18	TRBJ1-3	.
CASSQEIYREQFF	TGTGCCAGCAGCCAAGAAATCTACAGGGAGCAGTTCTTC	TRBV14	.	13	TRBJ2-1	.